One and the same sample provided the 21 T cell receptor beta chains below, sequenced in a study of cytomegalovirus exposure and HLA in healthy donors. PCR amplification relied on 60 Vbeta primers (plus 13 Jbeta primers). The method was immunoSEQ multiplex PCR; TCRdb's version includes in-frame clones alone and lacks a portion of them. Of about 90,000 clones in the sample, around two thirds were seen once. The specimen was PBMCs. The origin of the receptors is a man aged 25-45 years in good health and CMV-seronegative.

V and J are TRBV7-2 and TRBJ2-7; 9 bases fit TRBD1. There are 14 residues in the CDR3. V trimming: 5 bases; J trimming: 5 bases; junction bases outside the gene matches: 7. The germline V gene encodes CDR1 SGHTA and CDR2 FQGNSA. CDR3 DNA sequence: TGTGCCAGCAGCGTAGACAGGGGGTACGACGAGCAGTACTTC. This translates into CASSVDRGYDEQYF.

The chain uses TRBV27 and TRBJ2-1; D might be TRBD2 (6 bases). This CDR3 comprises 14 residues. The ends were cut back, 8 bases at V and 5 bases at J, with 16 bases in the middle. In germline, CDR1 is MNHEY, CDR2 SMNVEV (reference sequence). The CDR3 nucleotides are TGTGCCAGCCTGGGGCTAGCGAGGGACAATGAGCAGTTCTTC. Its protein product is CASLGLARDNEQFF.

The chain recombines TRBV4-2 with TRBJ2-6, with a tentative D call TRBD2 (6 bases). Germline CDR1 and CDR2: LGHNA and YNFKEQ. The V end was cut by 1 base, the J end by 0 bases, with 10 bases between. CDR3 length: 17 residues. The CDR3 region is CASSQGDSSSGANVLTF. CDR3 coding DNA: TGTGCCAGCAGCCAAGGGGACTCGAGCTCTGGGGCCAACGTCCTGACTTTC.

The chain employs TRBV18 and TRBJ2-7; D perhaps matches TRBD2 (5 bases). With 3 bases removed from V and 3 bases from J, the gap between germline ends came to 9 bases. This CDR3 has 13 residues. From germline, CDR1 is KGHSH and CDR2 LQKENI. Here the CDR3 reads CASSPSLGYEQYF. The CDR3 nucleotides read TGTGCCAGCTCACCCTCACTAGGCTACGAGCAGTACTTC.

The chain recombines TRBV29-1 with TRBJ2-5; TRBD2 aligns across 7 bases. The DNA end is a closer match to TRBJ2-7, so the J assignment may be wrong. This CDR3 is 14 amino acids long. Germline-derived CDR1 and CDR2 are SQVTM and ANQGSEA. DNA for the CDR3: TGCAGCGTTGGGAGGGGAGGGGCCCCTTACGAGCAGTACTTC. Its translation: CSVGRGGAPYEQYF.

The chain uses TRBV6-1 and TRBJ2-1, with 10 bases matching TRBD2. The germline V gene has CDR1 MNHNS and CDR2 SASEGT. CDR3 length: 16 amino acids. Losses at the gene ends were 3 bases for V and 9 bases for J; bases not matched to a gene: 11. The CDR3 here is CASSDPRASGRSEQFF. The DNA of the CDR3 is TGTGCCAGCAGTGATCCTAGGGCTAGCGGGAGAAGTGAGCAGTTCTTC.

The sample holds a few counts of this clone. As DNA, the CDR3 is TGTGCCAGCAGTGTTCCCCCCCCCTCAGCGGGACACACAGATACGCAGTATTTT. This encodes CASSVPPPSAGHTDTQYF. V usage is TRBV25-1 and J usage is TRBJ2-3; TRBD2 is a possible D gene (7 bases). CDR3 length: 18 residues. Trimming shortened V by 4 bases and J by 2 bases, and 22 bases separated the two germline ends. Germline V gene lookup returns CDR1 MGHDK and CDR2 SYGVNS.

Here the CDR3 reads CAWSVRGIGGANVLTF. CDR3 DNA sequence: TGTGCCTGGAGTGTAAGGGGGATTGGAGGGGCCAACGTCCTGACTTTC. This rearrangement joins TRBV30 to TRBJ2-6; D may be TRBD1 (6 bases). Germline assignment: CDR1 GTSNPN and CDR2 SVGIG (reference sequence). V shed 0 bases and J shed 4 bases, with 13 bases lying between them. The CDR3 runs 16 residues.

This chain joins TRBV4-1 and TRBJ2-3; 7 bases align to TRBD2. CDR1 MGHRA and CDR2 YSYEKL come from the germline V gene. V was pared by 4 bases and J by 4 bases, with 8 bases of the junction left unmatched. The CDR3 consists of 15 residues. The CDR3 region is CASSRSIGGSDTQYF. The CDR3 DNA follows: TGCGCCAGCAGCCGTTCAATCGGGGGGTCAGATACGCAGTATTTT.

This clone was seen a few times. The chain uses TRBV7-3 and TRBJ2-3; TRBD2 aligns across 13 bases. The CDR3 totals 16 residues. Unmatched junction bases numbered 5, after V lost 5 bases and J lost 3 bases. Germline lookup yields CDR1 SGHTA and CDR2 FQGTGA. CDR3 nucleotide sequence: TGTGCCAGCAGCGCCGGGACTAGCGGGGCGACAGATACGCAGTATTTT. This codes for CASSAGTSGATDTQYF.

The chain combines TRBV5-6 with TRBJ2-2; perhaps TRBD1 as D (6 bases). Germline CDR1 and CDR2: SGHDT and YYEEEE. The V end was cut by 6 bases, the J end by 5 bases, with 14 bases between. The CDR3 is 14 amino acids. Here the CDR3 DNA reads TGTGCCAGCATACTCAGGGGTAGGACCGGGGAGCTGTTTTTT. This encodes CASILRGRTGELFF.

The gene calls are TRBV7-2 and TRBJ2-1; D gene uncertain. V was cut by 3 bases and J by 0 bases, with 9 bases left in between. CDR1 and CDR2 (germline): SGHTA, FQGNSA. CDR3 length equals 15 residues. CDR3 sequence (DNA): TGTGCCAGCAGCTTGCTACAGAGCTCCTACAATGAGCAGTTCTTC. It translates to CASSLLQSSYNEQFF.

The chain uses TRBV7-2 and TRBJ2-6, with 10 bases aligning to TRBD1. CDR1 and CDR2 (germline): SGHTA, FQGNSA. There are 17 residues in the CDR3. The V and J ends lost 2 bases and 2 bases, in that order; junction bases with no gene match: 3. CDR3 sequence reads: CASSLRGQGAGANVLTF. The CDR3 DNA reads TGTGCCAGCAGCTTACGCGGACAGGGGGCTGGGGCCAACGTCCTGACTTTC.

In its sample, this clone was seen a few times. The V call is TRBV27, the J call TRBJ2-7; 7 nucleotides line up with TRBD2. Germline V CDR1 and CDR2: MNHEY, SMNVEV (reference sequence). The CDR3 sequence is 14 residues long. Germline trimming cut 4 bases from V and 0 bases from J; bases unmatched to any gene: 3. CDR3 loop: CASSSRDYSYEQYF. CDR3 DNA sequence: TGTGCCAGCAGTTCCAGGGACTACTCCTACGAGCAGTACTTC.

The CDR3 bases are TGCGCCAGCAGACTAGCGGGGGAATACAATGAGCAGTTCTTC. Amino acids: CASRLAGEYNEQFF. The rearrangement links TRBV5-1 to TRBJ2-1; 11 bases are a match to TRBD2. Germline CDR1 and CDR2: SGHRS and YFSETQ. This CDR3 comprises 14 residues. V shed 5 bases, J shed 4 bases, and the junction held 2 bases outside the gene matches.

The chain links TRBV27 to TRBJ1-1, with a tentative D call TRBD1 (6 bases). Germline V gene sequence: CDR1 MNHEY, CDR2 SMNVEV (reference sequence). V lost 11 bases, J lost 3 bases, and 16 bases lay in between. This CDR3 has 13 residues. DNA of the CDR3: TGTGCCGTTCTCAGGGGTGGGGACACTGAAGCTTTCTTT. This encodes CAVLRGGDTEAFF.

The chain recombines TRBV9 with TRBJ2-7; maybe TRBD2 (5 bases). Trimming pared 2 bases from V and 7 bases from J, leaving 13 bases between. This CDR3 contains 13 residues. Germline V lookup: CDR1 SGDLS, CDR2 YYNGEE. DNA of the CDR3: TGTGCCAGCAGCGTTCGAGGGATGGGTGAGCAGTACTTC. Its translation is CASSVRGMGEQYF.

J is TRBJ2-1 and V is TRBV2; tentatively, D is TRBD2 (6 bases). The CDR3 totals 14 residues. V gave up 4 bases and J gave up 2 bases, with 9 bases separating them. Germline V gives CDR1 SNHLY, CDR2 FYNNEI. The CDR3 reads CASSVGGTYNEQFF. Here the CDR3 DNA reads TGTGCCAGCAGTGTCGGGGGAACCTACAATGAGCAGTTCTTC. The full variable domain, rest sourced from reference TRBV2 and TRBJ2-1, is EPEVTQTPSHQVTQMGQEVILRCVPISNHLYFYWYRQILGQKVEFLVSFYNNEISEKSEIFDDQFSVERPDGSNFTLKIRSTKLEDSAMYFCASSVGGTYNEQFFGPGTRLTVL.

V usage is TRBV27 and J usage is TRBJ1-1, with TRBD1 as a possible D gene (5 bases). The CDR3 has 13 amino acids. Trimming pared 4 bases from V and 4 bases from J, leaving 10 bases between. CDR1 is MNHEY and CDR2 is SMNVEV in the germline V gene (reference sequence). Here the CDR3 reads CASSWQGFTEAFF. As DNA, the CDR3 is TGTGCCAGCAGTTGGCAGGGTTTCACTGAAGCTTTCTTT.

The V and J genes are TRBV4-2 and TRBJ2-7, with 8 bases lining up with TRBD2. In germline, CDR1 is LGHNA, CDR2 YNFKEQ. With 0 bases clipped from V and 9 bases from J, the junction kept 7 bases outside the gene matches. CDR3 length: 14 residues. The CDR3 spells CASSQEAGLAGQYF. The CDR3 DNA reads TGTGCCAGCAGCCAAGAGGCAGGGCTAGCGGGGCAGTACTTC.

This chain uses TRBV6-5 with TRBJ1-5; D is possibly TRBD1 (6 bases). Germline CDR1 MNHEY, CDR2 SVGAGI. V lost 5 bases and J lost 4, with 6 bases in between. This CDR3 is 12 amino acids long. This chain's CDR3 is CASSDRNQPQHF. The CDR3 DNA reads TGTGCCAGCAGTGACAGGAATCAGCCCCAGCATTTT.